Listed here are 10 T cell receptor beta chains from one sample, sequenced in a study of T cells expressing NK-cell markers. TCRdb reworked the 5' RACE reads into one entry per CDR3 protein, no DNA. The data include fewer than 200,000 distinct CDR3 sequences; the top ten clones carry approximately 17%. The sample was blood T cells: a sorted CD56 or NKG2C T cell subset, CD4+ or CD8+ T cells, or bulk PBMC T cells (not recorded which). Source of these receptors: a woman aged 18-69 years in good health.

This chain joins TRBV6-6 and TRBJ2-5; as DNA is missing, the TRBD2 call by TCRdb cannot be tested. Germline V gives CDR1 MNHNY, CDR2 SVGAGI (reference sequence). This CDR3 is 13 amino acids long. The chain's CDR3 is CASSKGQMQTQYF.

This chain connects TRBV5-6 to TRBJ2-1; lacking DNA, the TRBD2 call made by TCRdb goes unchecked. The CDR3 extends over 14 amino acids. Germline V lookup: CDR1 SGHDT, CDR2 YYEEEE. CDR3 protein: CASSSGTSGGQQFF.

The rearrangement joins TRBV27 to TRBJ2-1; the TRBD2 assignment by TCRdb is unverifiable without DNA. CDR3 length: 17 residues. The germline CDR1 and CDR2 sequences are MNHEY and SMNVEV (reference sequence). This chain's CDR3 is CASSPRTSGQLYNEQFF.

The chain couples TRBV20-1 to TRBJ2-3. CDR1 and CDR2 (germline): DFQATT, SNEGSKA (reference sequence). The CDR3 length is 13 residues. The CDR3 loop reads CSASVSSTDTQYF.

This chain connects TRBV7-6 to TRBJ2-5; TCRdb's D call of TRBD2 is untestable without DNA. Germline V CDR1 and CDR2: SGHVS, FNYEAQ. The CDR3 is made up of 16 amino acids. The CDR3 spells CASSLAVGGAWETQYF.

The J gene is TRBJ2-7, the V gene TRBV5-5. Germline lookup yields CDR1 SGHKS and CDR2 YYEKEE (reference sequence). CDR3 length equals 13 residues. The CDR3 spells CASSPTGSYEQYF.

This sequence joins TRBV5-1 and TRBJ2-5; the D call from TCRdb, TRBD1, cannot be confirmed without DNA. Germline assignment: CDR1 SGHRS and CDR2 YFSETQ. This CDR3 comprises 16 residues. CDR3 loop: CASSLEAQGSGETQYF.

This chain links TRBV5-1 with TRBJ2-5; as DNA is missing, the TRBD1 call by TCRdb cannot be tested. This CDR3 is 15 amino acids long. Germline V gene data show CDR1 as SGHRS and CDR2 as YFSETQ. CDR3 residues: CASRPAPGSQETQYF.

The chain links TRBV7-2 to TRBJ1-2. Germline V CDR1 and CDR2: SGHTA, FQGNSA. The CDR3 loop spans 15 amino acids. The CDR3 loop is CASSLPWEGPYGYTF.

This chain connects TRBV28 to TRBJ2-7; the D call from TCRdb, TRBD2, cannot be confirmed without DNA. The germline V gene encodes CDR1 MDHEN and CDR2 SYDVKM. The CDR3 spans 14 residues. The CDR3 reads CASTHTSGPYEQYF.